This T cell receptor beta chain was retrieved from a study of blood T cells in healthy people across ages. Study results and caveats: A roughly linear age-dependent decrease characterized TCR beta diversity per million T cells.

This clonotype was found many times. Its antigen is undetermined. The germline gene is not matched at one end of the junction; a read error may be the cause. A second PCR, run for about 7 to 11 cycles, used a sample-barcoded 5' primer plus a J-beta primer mix. Sequencing of every sample gave 3 million or more CDR3-containing paired-end reads. Using its own MiXCR run on the 5' RACE reads, TCRdb lists one record per CDR3 protein. Seen here are about 1.5 million distinct CDR3 sequences, 35% to 45% observed once, and the top ten hold approximately 4.1%. In germline, CDR1 is MGHRA, CDR2 YSYEKL. The CDR3 sequence is 16 residues long.

Sequenced input: blood. This TCR came from a woman aged 18 to 35 in good health. The rearrangement uses TRBV4-1 and TRBJ2-1; 12 bases match TRBD2. CDR3 region: CASSLRLAGGYNEQFF. The CDR3 nucleotides are TGTGCCAGCAGCCTCCGCCTAGCGGGGGGGTACAATGAGCAGTTCTTC.